This TCR beta chain is drawn from a study of cytotoxic CD8 clonotypes in ibrutinib-treated CLL. Repertoires were generated with immunoSEQ multiplex PCR, while TCRdb's copy carries only in-frame clones and drops some. The sample has fewer than 400,000 clones, under 70% seen once. From cryopreserved PBMCs came 1.5 to 2.5 micrograms of genomic DNA used for TCR beta libraries. The study's findings and limits: At the start, clonality exceeded age-matched healthy donors and followed circulating CD8+ T-cell counts. Baseline levels were approached again at progression, after clonality had risen at ibrutinib response.

Germline loops: CDR1 SGDLS, CDR2 YYNGEE. CDR3 length: 14 residues. Trimming pared 4 bases from V and 4 bases from J, leaving 15 bases between. This clone was seen a handful of times. Antigen: not known. This specimen consisted of PBMCs, obtained after 36 months of ibrutinib treatment. This TCR derives from a human donor with chronic lymphocytic leukemia. The chain links TRBV9 to TRBJ2-7, with a weak D call TRBD2 (6 bases). The CDR3 DNA reads TGTGCCAGCAGCCCAACGGGAGAATGGTACGAGCAGTACTTC. Translation: CASSPTGEWYEQYF.